This TCR beta chain was sequenced during a study of glioma-infiltrating T cells. This clonotype was detected ten times or more. Using RNA template, CDR3s of TCR alpha and beta were amplified with iRepertoire arm-PCR. TCRdb fed the multiplex PCR reads into MiXCR, producing one record per CDR3 protein. Among roughly 120,000 distinct CDR3 sequences, 20% to 25% were seen once, and the ten largest hold 12% to 15%. This receptor was identified in a human donor with low-grade glioma or glioblastoma, undergoing nonglioma brain surgery, or in good health (not recorded which). What was sequenced was glioma tissue, nonneoplastic brain tissue, or PBMCs (not recorded which).

The CDR3 nucleotides read TGTGCCAGCAGCCCCCGGACTAGCGGGACTTATGAGCAGTTCTTC. It yields the protein CASSPRTSGTYEQFF. The chain couples TRBV5-4 to TRBJ2-1; 12 nucleotides align to TRBD2. CDR3 length: 15 amino acids. Trimming at V came to 4 bases and at J to 8 bases, leaving 7 bases not matched to a gene. Germline assignment: CDR1 SGHNT and CDR2 YYREEE (reference sequence). Full variable domain (outside the CDR3, taken from reference TRBV5-4 and TRBJ2-1): ETGVTQSPTHLIKTRGQQVTLRCSSQSGHNTVSWYQQALGQGPQFIFQYYREEENGRGNFPPRFSGLQFPNYSSELNVNALELDDSALYLCASSPRTSGTYEQFFGPGTRLTVL.